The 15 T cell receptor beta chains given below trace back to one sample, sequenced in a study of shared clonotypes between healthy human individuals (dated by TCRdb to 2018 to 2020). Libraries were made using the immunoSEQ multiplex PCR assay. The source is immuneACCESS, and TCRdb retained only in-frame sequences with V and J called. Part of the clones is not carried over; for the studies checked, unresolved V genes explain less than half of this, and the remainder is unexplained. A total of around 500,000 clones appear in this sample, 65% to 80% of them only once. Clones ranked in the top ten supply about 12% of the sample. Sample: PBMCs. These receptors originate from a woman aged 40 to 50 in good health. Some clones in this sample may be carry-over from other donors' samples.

The CDR3 DNA follows: TGTGCCAGCAGTGAAAGTTTCGGAGCGGGAGGATCCTACAATGAGCAGTTCTTC. Its protein product is CASSESFGAGGSYNEQFF. V usage is TRBV2 and J usage is TRBJ2-1; 9 nucleotides match TRBD2. This CDR3 contains 18 residues. V shed 2 bases and J 1 base; nucleotides not matched to a gene: 9. Germline V gives CDR1 SNHLY, CDR2 FYNNEI.

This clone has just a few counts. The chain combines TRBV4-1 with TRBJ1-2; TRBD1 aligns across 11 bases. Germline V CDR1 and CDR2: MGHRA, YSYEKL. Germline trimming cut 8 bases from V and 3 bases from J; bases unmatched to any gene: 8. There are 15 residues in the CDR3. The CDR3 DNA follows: TGCGCCAGCTGGGGACAGGGGGAAAAGGACTATGGCTACACCTTC. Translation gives CASWGQGEKDYGYTF.

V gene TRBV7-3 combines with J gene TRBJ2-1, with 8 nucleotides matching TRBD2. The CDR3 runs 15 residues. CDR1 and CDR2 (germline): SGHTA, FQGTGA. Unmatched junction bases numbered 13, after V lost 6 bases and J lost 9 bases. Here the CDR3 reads CASSQGLASSSEQFF. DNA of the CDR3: TGTGCCAGCAGTCAAGGACTAGCCTCTTCATCTGAGCAGTTCTTC.

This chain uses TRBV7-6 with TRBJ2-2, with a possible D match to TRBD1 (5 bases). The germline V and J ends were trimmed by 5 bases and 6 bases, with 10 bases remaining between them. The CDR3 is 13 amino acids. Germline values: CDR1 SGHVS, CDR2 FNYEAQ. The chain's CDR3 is CASSADSPGELFF. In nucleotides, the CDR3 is TGTGCCAGCAGCGCAGACAGTCCCGGGGAGCTGTTTTTT. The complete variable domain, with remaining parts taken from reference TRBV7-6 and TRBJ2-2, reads GAGVSQSPRYKVTKRGQDVALRCDPISGHVSLYWYRQALGQGPEFLTYFNYEAQQDKSGLPNDRFSAERPEGSISTLTIQRTEQRDSAMYRCASSADSPGELFFGEGSRLTVL.

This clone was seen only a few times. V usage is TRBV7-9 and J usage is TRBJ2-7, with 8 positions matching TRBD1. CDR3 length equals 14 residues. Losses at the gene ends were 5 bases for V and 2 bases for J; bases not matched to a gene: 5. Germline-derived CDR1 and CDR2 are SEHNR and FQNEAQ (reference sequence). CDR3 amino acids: CASSPDRVPYEQYF. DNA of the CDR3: TGTGCCAGCAGCCCGGACAGGGTACCCTACGAGCAGTACTTC. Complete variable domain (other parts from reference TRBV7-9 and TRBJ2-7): DTGVSQNPRHKITKRGQNVTFRCDPISEHNRLYWYRQTLGQGPEFLTYFQNEAQLEKSRLLSDRFSAERPKGSFSTLEIQRTEQGDSAMYLCASSPDRVPYEQYFGPGTRLTVT.

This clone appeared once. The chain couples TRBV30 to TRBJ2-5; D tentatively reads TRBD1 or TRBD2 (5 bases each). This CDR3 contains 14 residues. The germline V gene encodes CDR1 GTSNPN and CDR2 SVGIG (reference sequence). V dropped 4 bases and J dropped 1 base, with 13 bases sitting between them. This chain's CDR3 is CAWTPGTLQETQYF. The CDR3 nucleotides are TGTGCCTGGACCCCAGGGACGCTCCAAGAGACCCAGTACTTC.

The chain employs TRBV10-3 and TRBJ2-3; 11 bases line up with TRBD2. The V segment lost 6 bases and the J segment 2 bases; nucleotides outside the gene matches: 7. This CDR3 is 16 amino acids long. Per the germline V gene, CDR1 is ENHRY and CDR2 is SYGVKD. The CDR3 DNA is TGTGCCATCAGGGGGGCACTAGCGGGGGACACAGATACGCAGTATTTT. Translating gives CAIRGALAGDTDTQYF.

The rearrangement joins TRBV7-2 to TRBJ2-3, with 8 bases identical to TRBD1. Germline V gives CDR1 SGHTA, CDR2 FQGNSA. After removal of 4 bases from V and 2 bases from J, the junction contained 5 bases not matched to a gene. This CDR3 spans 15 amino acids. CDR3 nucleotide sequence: TGTGCCAGCAGCTACGGACAGGGACCCACAGATACGCAGTATTTT. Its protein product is CASSYGQGPTDTQYF.

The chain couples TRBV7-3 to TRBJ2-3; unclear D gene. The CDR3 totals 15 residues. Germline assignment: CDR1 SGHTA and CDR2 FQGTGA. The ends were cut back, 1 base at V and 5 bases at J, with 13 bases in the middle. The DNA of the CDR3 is TGTGCCAGCAGCTTAAATGGCGGATCTCGAGATACGCAGTATTTT. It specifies CASSLNGGSRDTQYF.

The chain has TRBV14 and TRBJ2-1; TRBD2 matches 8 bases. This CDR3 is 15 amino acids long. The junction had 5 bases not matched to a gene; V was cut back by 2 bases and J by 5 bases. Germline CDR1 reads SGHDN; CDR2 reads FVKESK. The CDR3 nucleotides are TGTGCCAGCAGCCAACTAGCGGGCAATAACAATGAGCAGTTCTTC. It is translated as CASSQLAGNNNEQFF.

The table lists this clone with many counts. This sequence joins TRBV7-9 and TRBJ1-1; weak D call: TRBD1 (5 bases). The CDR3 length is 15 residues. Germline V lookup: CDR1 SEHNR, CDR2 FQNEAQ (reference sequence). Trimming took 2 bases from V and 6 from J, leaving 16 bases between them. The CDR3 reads CASSLRRALGAEAFF. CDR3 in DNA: TGTGCCAGCAGCTTACGGAGGGCCCTGGGGGCTGAAGCTTTCTTT.

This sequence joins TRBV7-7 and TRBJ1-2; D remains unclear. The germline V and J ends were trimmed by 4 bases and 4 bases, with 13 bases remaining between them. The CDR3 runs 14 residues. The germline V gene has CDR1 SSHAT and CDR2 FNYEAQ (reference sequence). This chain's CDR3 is CASSSCRKTYGYTF. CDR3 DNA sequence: TGTGCCAGCAGCTCGTGCCGAAAGACCTATGGCTACACCTTC.

CDR3 nucleotide sequence: TGTGCCAGTAGTGCCTTGACAGGTCAGCTCAGAACGCAGTATTTT. It codes for CASSALTGQLRTQYF. V is TRBV19 and J is TRBJ2-3, with TRBD1 as a possible D gene (6 bases). Trimming pared 5 bases from V and 9 bases from J, leaving 21 bases between. Germline V gene lookup returns CDR1 LNHDA and CDR2 SQIVND (reference sequence). The CDR3 is made up of 15 amino acids.

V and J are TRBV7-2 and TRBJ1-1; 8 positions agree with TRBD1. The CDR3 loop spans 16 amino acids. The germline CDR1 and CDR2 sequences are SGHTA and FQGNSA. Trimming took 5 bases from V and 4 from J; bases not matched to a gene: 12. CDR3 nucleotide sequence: TGTGCCAGCAGCACCAGGACAGGGAAGGTAGGCACTGAAGCTTTCTTT. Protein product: CASSTRTGKVGTEAFF.

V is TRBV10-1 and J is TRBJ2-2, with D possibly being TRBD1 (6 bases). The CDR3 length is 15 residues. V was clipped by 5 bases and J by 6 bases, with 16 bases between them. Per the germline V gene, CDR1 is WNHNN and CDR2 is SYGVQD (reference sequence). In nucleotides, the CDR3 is TGCGCCAGCAGTCCCGGGACACCCCCAGCCGGGGAGCTGTTTTTT. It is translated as CASSPGTPPAGELFF.